These 25 T cell receptor beta chains were sequenced from one sample in a study of blood T cell repertoires in COVID-19. Clones were read by immunoSEQ multiplex PCR, and TCRdb kept only the in-frame ones, dropping some. The repertoire holds roughly 250,000 clones, with about four fifths as singletons. The specimen was peripheral blood. Receptor source: a woman aged 55-69 years with active or convalescent COVID-19.

The chain is built from TRBV3-1 (or the pseudogene TRBV3-2) and TRBJ2-7; D is possibly TRBD1 (6 bases). Germline V CDR1 and CDR2: LGHDT, YNNKEL (reference sequence). CDR3 size: 13 residues. Trimming removed 2 bases at V and 9 bases at J, with 14 bases between. The CDR3: CASSQQGSGGQYF. The CDR3, as DNA: TGTGCCAGCAGCCAACAGGGGTCTGGTGGGCAGTACTTC.

V and J are TRBV9 and TRBJ2-2, with 13 bases lining up with TRBD2. The CDR3 is 16 amino acids. V was clipped by 2 bases and J by 5 bases; unmatched bases: 3. Per germline, CDR1 SGDLS and CDR2 YYNGEE. The CDR3 is CASSVTSGGSTGELFF. The CDR3 coding sequence is TGTGCCAGCAGCGTGACTAGCGGGGGGAGTACCGGGGAGCTGTTTTTT.

Points on this clone: At one boundary the junction diverges from the germline segment, which might be a read error. V gene TRBV18 combines with J gene TRBJ2-3; maybe TRBD2 (5 bases). Germline V CDR1 and CDR2: KGHSH, LQKENI. This CDR3 is built from 12 residues. This chain's CDR3 is CASSPPGVEEEF. The CDR3 coding sequence is TGTGCCAGCTCACCACCCGGGGTAGAAGAGGAGTTT.

The rearrangement links TRBV18 to TRBJ2-3; a weak D match, TRBD2 (5 bases). CDR1 and CDR2 from the germline V gene are KGHSH and LQKENI. V shed 2 bases and J shed 4 bases, with 10 bases lying between them. The CDR3 loop spans 14 amino acids. CDR3 DNA: TGTGCCAGCTCACCAAGGGTGAGGGCAGATACGCAGTATTTT. Translation gives CASSPRVRADTQYF.

J is TRBJ2-3 and V is TRBV28, with a tentative D call TRBD1 (5 bases). The CDR3 spans 15 residues. CDR1 is MDHEN and CDR2 is SYDVKM in the germline V gene. Trimming took 3 bases from V and 2 from J, leaving 12 bases between them. The CDR3 DNA follows: TGTGCCAGCAGTTTCAGGGCAGACTTCACAGATACGCAGTATTTT. Translating gives CASSFRADFTDTQYF.

The V and J genes are TRBV6-5 and TRBJ1-5, with a weak D call TRBD1 (5 bases). The V end was cut by 7 bases, the J end by 5 bases, with 15 bases between. This CDR3 comprises 14 residues. CDR1 MNHEY and CDR2 SVGAGI come from the germline V gene. CDR3 bases: TGTGCCAGCACTCTATCCCAGGGCGATCAGCCCCAGCATTTT. Its protein is CASTLSQGDQPQHF.

This clone was seen once. The chain couples TRBV2 to TRBJ1-5, with 7 positions matching TRBD1. Germline V lookup: CDR1 SNHLY, CDR2 FYNNEI. The CDR3 runs to 14 residues. V was clipped by 4 bases and J by 6 bases; unmatched bases: 6. This CDR3 reads CASSGQGATQPQHF. CDR3 coding DNA: TGTGCCAGCAGTGGACAGGGCGCGACTCAGCCCCAGCATTTT.

In nucleotides, the CDR3 is TGTGCCAGCAGCTGGGGGGACTCCTACGAGCAGTACTTC. It specifies CASSWGDSYEQYF. The chain is built from TRBV7-2 and TRBJ2-7; perhaps TRBD2 as D (6 bases). Trimming took off 4 bases at V and 0 bases at J, with 7 bases between the two ends. Germline V gene sequence: CDR1 SGHTA, CDR2 FQGNSA. The CDR3 is made up of 13 amino acids.

The chain carries TRBV12-3 or TRBV12-4 and TRBJ1-3; D unclear. V was trimmed by 2 bases and J by 9 bases, leaving 11 bases between them. This CDR3 is 13 amino acids long. CDR3 sequence: CASSLTGRATIYF. Written as DNA, the CDR3 is TGTGCCAGCAGTTTAACGGGTAGAGCCACCATATATTTT.

CDR3 coding DNA: TGCACCAGCAGCCAAGGGACTAGCTGTACCGGGGAGCTGTTTTTT. Its translation: CTSSQGTSCTGELFF. V gene TRBV1 combines with J gene TRBJ2-2; TRBD2, as called in the table, went unchecked against the DNA. TRBV1 is labeled a pseudogene. This CDR3 is built from 15 residues.

This clone was counted many times. The identical CDR3 is also encoded by other nucleotide sequences in the sample. The chain is built from TRBV9 and TRBJ2-3; D may be TRBD2 (5 bases). CDR1 is SGDLS, CDR2 YYNGEE, per germline. This CDR3 contains 15 residues. V was shortened by 0 bases and J by 1 base, with 9 bases between the two germline ends. The CDR3 reads CASSVVGSGTDTQYF. CDR3 nucleotides: TGTGCCAGCAGCGTAGTAGGTAGCGGCACAGATACGCAGTATTTT.

The chain recombines TRBV5-6 with TRBJ1-2; D gene unclear. V was trimmed by 4 bases and J by 2 bases, leaving 15 bases between them. Germline values: CDR1 SGHDT, CDR2 YYEEEE. There are 15 residues in the CDR3. The CDR3 protein is CASSPGAPRNYGYTF. CDR3 DNA sequence: TGTGCCAGCAGCCCCGGAGCGCCGAGGAACTATGGCTACACCTTC.

J is TRBJ1-1 and V is TRBV11-3; TRBD1 matches at 9 bases. Germline V gives CDR1 SGHNT, CDR2 YENEEA. V lost 4 bases and J lost 5; bases outside the gene matches: 5. The length of the CDR3 is 14 residues. Here the CDR3 reads CASSSTQGATEAFF. The CDR3 nucleotides read TGTGCCAGCAGCTCCACACAGGGGGCAACTGAAGCTTTCTTT.

The chain has TRBV11-2 and TRBJ2-7, with 8 bases aligning to TRBD1. CDR1 and CDR2 from the germline V gene are SGHAT and FQNNGV. There are 13 residues in the CDR3. V lost 6 bases to trimming and J lost 6 bases; unmatched junction nucleotides: 7. The CDR3 DNA reads as TGTGCCAGCAGATTGACAGGGGCCCTCGAGCAGTACTTC. Amino acid sequence: CASRLTGALEQYF.

The rearrangement links TRBV4-3 to TRBJ1-1; maybe TRBD1 (6 bases). Trimming left V 0 bases short and J 6 bases short, with 17 bases between. The CDR3 runs 16 residues. Looked up from germline, CDR1 is LGHNA and CDR2 is YSLEER. The CDR3 region has the DNA TGCGCCAGCAGCCAAGATCTCATCGCCCGACAGGCTGAAGCTTTCTTT. Translated, it gives CASSQDLIARQAEAFF.

CDR3 in amino acids: CASSLDRMAPLHF. CDR3 coding DNA: TGCGCCAGCAGCTTGGACAGAATGGCACCCCTCCACTTT. The chain combines TRBV5-1 with TRBJ1-6; D is ambiguous. The CDR3 is 13 residues long. V lost 0 bases and J lost 11, with 9 bases in between. Germline V gene data show CDR1 as SGHRS and CDR2 as YFSETQ.

The sample holds a few counts of this clone. The genes are TRBV27 and TRBJ2-3, with TRBD2 as a possible D gene (6 bases). V lost 3 bases, J lost 6 bases, and 19 bases lay in between. In germline, CDR1 is MNHEY, CDR2 SMNVEV (reference sequence). The length of the CDR3 is 16 residues. The CDR3 DNA sequence: TGTGCCAGCAGTTTTTTCTCGGGACTCTCATACGATACGCAGTATTTT. The encoded protein is CASSFFSGLSYDTQYF.

Only a few counts were recorded for this clone. The chain uses TRBV19 and TRBJ1-5, with 8 bases identical to TRBD1. The CDR3 totals 17 residues. Per the germline V gene, CDR1 is LNHDA and CDR2 is SQIVND (reference sequence). The V gene end was trimmed by 3 bases and the J gene end by 3 bases; junction bases not matched to a gene: 10. CDR3: CASSILQGAGNNQPQHF. The CDR3 nucleotides read TGTGCCAGTAGTATTCTCCAGGGGGCGGGGAACAATCAGCCCCAGCATTTT.

The genes are TRBV30 and TRBJ2-3; 13 nucleotides match TRBD2. V trimming: 0 bases; J trimming: 6 bases; junction bases outside the gene matches: 6. CDR1 and CDR2 (germline): GTSNPN, SVGIG (reference sequence). This CDR3 has 16 residues. CDR3 amino acids: CAWSVGGTSGADTQYF. The CDR3 DNA reads as TGTGCCTGGAGTGTCGGCGGGACTAGCGGGGCCGATACGCAGTATTTT.

The rearrangement links TRBV25-1 to TRBJ1-3, with TRBD1 matching 7 bases. Germline CDR1 is MGHDK and CDR2 is SYGVNS. This CDR3 is 15 amino acids long. The trim removed 3 bases at V and 0 bases at J, leaving 2 bases unmatched. CDR3 in amino acids: CASSEGQISGNTIYF. As DNA, the CDR3 is TGTGCCAGCAGTGAGGGACAGATCTCTGGAAACACCATATATTTT.

V gene TRBV27 combines with J gene TRBJ1-5; the match to TRBD1 covers 10 bases. In germline, CDR1 is MNHEY, CDR2 SMNVEV (reference sequence). J lost 9 bases, V lost 7 bases, and 9 bases had no gene match. The CDR3 has 14 residues. The CDR3 nucleotides are TGTGCCAGCAACACGGGGACAGGGGATTCGCCCCAGCATTTT. Its protein product is CASNTGTGDSPQHF.

The chain has TRBV11-3 and TRBJ1-1, with a tentative D call TRBD1 (5 bases). V lost 3 bases and J 7 bases, leaving 12 bases between the germline ends. The length of the CDR3 is 13 residues. Per the germline V gene, CDR1 is SGHNT and CDR2 is YENEEA. The CDR3 region has the DNA TGTGCCAGCAGCTTGGGGGGGGTGGATGAAGCTTTCTTT. Its translation: CASSLGGVDEAFF.

V usage is TRBV6-5 and J usage is TRBJ1-1; unclear D gene. Germline V gene sequence: CDR1 MNHEY, CDR2 SVGAGI. The CDR3 extends over 13 amino acids. V was trimmed by 2 bases and J by 3 bases, leaving 7 bases between them. CDR3 in DNA: TGTGCCAGCAGTTACATGAGAGACACTGAAGCTTTCTTT. Encoded protein: CASSYMRDTEAFF.

The chain joins TRBV5-6 to TRBJ2-1; D is possibly TRBD1 (5 bases). Trimming took 0 bases from V and 0 from J, leaving 10 bases between them. Germline CDR1 SGHDT, CDR2 YYEEEE. The CDR3 covers 16 residues. The CDR3 region has the DNA TGTGCCAGCAGCTTGGGACAGCTTCTCTCCTACAATGAGCAGTTCTTC. Its protein product is CASSLGQLLSYNEQFF.

J is TRBJ2-2 and V is TRBV27; maybe TRBD2 (5 bases). CDR1 and CDR2 (germline): MNHEY, SMNVEV (reference sequence). Between the trimmed V and J ends, which lost 6 bases and 2 bases, there was a span of 13 bases. The CDR3 loop spans 15 amino acids. The CDR3 coding sequence is TGTGCCAGCAGAAATTGGAGGAGCAACACCGGGGAGCTGTTTTTT. Its protein product is CASRNWRSNTGELFF.